The rows below give T cell receptor beta chains drawn from one sample of a study of T cells in Graves' hyperthyroidism and ophthalmopathy. Using its own MiXCR run on the multiplex PCR reads, TCRdb lists one record per CDR3 protein. The sample lists around 99,000 distinct CDR3 sequences; roughly 15% were seen once. The sample taken for sequencing was blood. These TCRs come from a woman in her 50s with Graves' hyperthyroidism. Both conserved end residues are trimmed from each CDR3. The order of the fields is V gene, CDR3 length, J gene, CDR3 protein.

V: TRBV20-1; length: 9; J: TRBJ2-3; CDR3: SAQKGDTQY
V: TRBV3-1; length: 10; J: TRBJ2-7; CDR3: ASSQGKSEQY
V: TRBV2; length: 12; J: TRBJ2-2; CDR3: ASSEKGNTGELF
V: TRBV15; length: 12; J: TRBJ1-1; CDR3: ATSRGALNTEAF
V: TRBV28; length: 13; J: TRBJ2-3; CDR3: ASSWLAGFTDTQY
V: TRBV20-1; length: 11; J: TRBJ1-1; CDR3: SAKDRVGTEAF
V: TRBV12-3/TRBV12-4; length: 12; J: TRBJ2-7; CDR3: ASTDSLSAYEQY
V: TRBV5-1; length: 13; J: TRBJ2-7; CDR3: ASSFRASGSGEQY
V: TRBV12-3/TRBV12-4; length: 13; J: TRBJ1-2; CDR3: ASHVGLSSNYGYT
V: TRBV28; length: 10; J: TRBJ1-2; CDR3: ASTGTFAGYT
V: TRBV18; length: 17; J: TRBJ1-3; CDR3: ASSRNLGQGLSSGNTIY
V: TRBV29-1; length: 13; J: TRBJ2-5; CDR3: SVEPANAAIGAQY
V: TRBV7-2; length: 14; J: TRBJ2-1; CDR3: ASSLLSGRFDNEQF
V: TRBV7-9; length: 12; J: TRBJ2-1; CDR3: ASSLKDRIDEQF
V: TRBV5-1; length: 10; J: TRBJ2-7; CDR3: ASSSPAGEQY
V: TRBV20-1; length: 11; J: TRBJ1-3; CDR3: SAIVPSGNTIY
V: TRBV20-1; length: 12; J: TRBJ2-1; CDR3: SARITGDYNEQF
V: TRBV2; length: 10; J: TRBJ2-3; CDR3: ASSQTSDTQY
V: TRBV11-2; length: 11; J: TRBJ2-5; CDR3: ASSLGEQETQY
V: TRBV29-1; length: 11; J: TRBJ1-2; CDR3: SAPGQGRNGYT
V: TRBV6-1; length: 10; J: TRBJ1-2; CDR3: ATLQGNYGYT
V: TRBV30; length: 12; J: TRBJ2-5; CDR3: AWSVGGNPETQY
V: TRBV6-6; length: 10; J: TRBJ1-2; CDR3: ASSYSNYGYT
V: TRBV24-1; length: 12; J: TRBJ2-1; CDR3: ATSGPGRGDEQF
V: TRBV7-8; length: 11; J: TRBJ2-2; CDR3: ASSPRETGELF
V: TRBV15; length: 14; J: TRBJ1-6; CDR3: ATSSDIGTGGSPLH
V: TRBV7-6; length: 13; J: TRBJ2-5; CDR3: ASSPTERWQETQY
V: TRBV5-1; length: 10; J: TRBJ2-3; CDR3: ASSSDTDTQY
V: TRBV20-1; length: 11; J: TRBJ2-1; CDR3: SSQRGTYNEQF
V: TRBV28; length: 17; J: TRBJ2-3; CDR3: ASSSGGSTFWRWADTQY
V: TRBV3-1; length: 13; J: TRBJ2-7; CDR3: ASSQSSDRGGEQY
V: TRBV11-2; length: 12; J: TRBJ2-4; CDR3: ASSLSGRWNIQY
V: TRBV2; length: 11; J: TRBJ2-5; CDR3: ASLGWGQETQY
V: TRBV11-2; length: 15; J: TRBJ2-3; CDR3: ASSSFGGGRSTDTQY
V: TRBV14; length: 12; J: TRBJ1-1; CDR3: ASSQGAGTGRAF
V: TRBV19; length: 10; J: TRBJ1-1; CDR3: ASSIGFTEAF
V: TRBV28; length: 14; J: TRBJ2-2; CDR3: ASSSPGLGGSGELF
V: TRBV12-3/TRBV12-4; length: 10; J: TRBJ2-3; CDR3: ASSQGLDTQY
V: TRBV5-1; length: 11; J: TRBJ2-1; CDR3: ASSIDSSPGQF
V: TRBV2; length: 11; J: TRBJ2-7; CDR3: ANTELSSYEQY
V: TRBV6-5; length: 12; J: TRBJ1-2; CDR3: ASSYSGTGGGYT
V: TRBV9; length: 15; J: TRBJ2-2; CDR3: ASSVAAGGSRTGELF
V: TRBV19; length: 13; J: TRBJ1-5; CDR3: ASSASQGSNQPQH
V: TRBV28; length: 15; J: TRBJ2-5; CDR3: ASTSFGEGASGETQY
V: TRBV7-6; length: 11; J: TRBJ1-1; CDR3: ASSPQTNGAAF
V: TRBV5-1; length: 12; J: TRBJ2-1; CDR3: ASSQGQVTNEQF
V: TRBV2; length: 13; J: TRBJ2-2; CDR3: ASKRQVANTGELF
V: TRBV9; length: 14; J: TRBJ2-1; CDR3: ASSVAGRGRYNEQF
V: TRBV5-5; length: 16; J: TRBJ1-2; CDR3: ASSPFVLVRTDPYGYT